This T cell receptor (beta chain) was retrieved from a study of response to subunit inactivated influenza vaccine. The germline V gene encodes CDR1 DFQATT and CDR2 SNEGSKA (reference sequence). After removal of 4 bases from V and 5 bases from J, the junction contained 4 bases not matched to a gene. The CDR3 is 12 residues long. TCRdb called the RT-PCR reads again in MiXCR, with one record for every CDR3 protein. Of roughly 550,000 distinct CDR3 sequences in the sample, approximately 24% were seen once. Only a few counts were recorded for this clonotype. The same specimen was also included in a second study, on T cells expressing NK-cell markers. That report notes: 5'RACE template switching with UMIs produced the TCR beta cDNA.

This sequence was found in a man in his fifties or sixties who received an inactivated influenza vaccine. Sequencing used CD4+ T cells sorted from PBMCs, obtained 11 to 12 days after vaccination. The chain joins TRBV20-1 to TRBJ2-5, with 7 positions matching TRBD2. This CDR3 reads CSATREGETQYF. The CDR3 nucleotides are TGCAGTGCTACGAGGGAGGGGGAGACCCAGTACTTC.